The rows below give T cell receptor beta chains drawn from one sample of a study of blood T cell repertoires in COVID-19. The table came from immunoSEQ multiplex PCR; TCRdb's copy has only in-frame clones and leaves some out. The sample holds roughly 80,000 clones, less than 85% seen once. The sample taken for sequencing was peripheral blood. These receptor sequences come from a man in his 70s with active or convalescent COVID-19. Each CDR3 is given with its conserved first and last residue. D genes are given only for firm matches. The size entry is marked missing in some rows and otherwise reads once, few, many or a size class.

d_call: TRBD1; clone_size: NA; cdr3_length: 15; j_call: TRBJ1-1; v_call: TRBV28; cdr3_aa: CASRGDRVFLDKAFF; cdr3_nt: TGTGCCAGCAGGGGGGACAGGGTATTTCTCGATAAAGCTTTCTTT
d_call: NA; clone_size: NA; cdr3_length: 13; j_call: TRBJ1-1; v_call: TRBV29-1; cdr3_aa: CSVEDTRGAEAFF; cdr3_nt: TGCAGCGTTGAAGACACCCGCGGGGCTGAAGCTTTCTTT
d_call: TRBD1; clone_size: few; cdr3_length: 13; j_call: TRBJ1-2; v_call: TRBV7-9; cdr3_aa: CASSFTGGDGYTF; cdr3_nt: TGTGCCAGCAGCTTTACAGGGGGCGATGGCTACACCTTC
d_call: NA; clone_size: few; cdr3_length: 13; j_call: TRBJ1-1; v_call: TRBV7-3; cdr3_aa: CASSLGGATEAFF; cdr3_nt: TGTGCCAGCAGCTTGGGGGGTGCCACTGAAGCTTTCTTT
d_call: NA; clone_size: NA; cdr3_length: 17; j_call: TRBJ1-1; v_call: TRBV11-3; cdr3_aa: CASSLTSGAFMNTEAFF; cdr3_nt: TGTGCCAGCAGCTTAACTTCAGGGGCCTTCATGAACACTGAAGCTTTCTTT
d_call: TRBD2; clone_size: NA; cdr3_length: 16; j_call: TRBJ2-3; v_call: TRBV3-1/TRBV3-2; cdr3_aa: CASSQALGGGSDTQYF; cdr3_nt: TGTGCCAGCAGCCAAGCCCTTGGCGGGGGTTCAGATACGCAGTATTTT
d_call: NA; clone_size: NA; cdr3_length: 12; j_call: TRBJ2-3; v_call: TRBV6-5; cdr3_aa: CASSYNSVTQYF; cdr3_nt: TGTGCCAGCAGTTACAATTCAGTTACGCAGTATTTT
d_call: NA; clone_size: NA; cdr3_length: 14; j_call: TRBJ1-6; v_call: TRBV7-9; cdr3_aa: CASSEDSYNSPLHF; cdr3_nt: TGTGCCAGCAGCGAGGACAGCTATAATTCACCCCTCCACTTT
d_call: NA; clone_size: NA; cdr3_length: 15; j_call: TRBJ2-1; v_call: TRBV6-5; cdr3_aa: CAHHPRDARGNEQFF; cdr3_nt: TGTGCCCACCACCCTCGGGACGCACGGGGGAATGAGCAGTTCTTC
d_call: NA; clone_size: NA; cdr3_length: 15; j_call: TRBJ2-2; v_call: TRBV5-6; cdr3_aa: CASSFIAANTGELFF; cdr3_nt: TGTGCCAGCAGCTTTATAGCCGCGAACACCGGGGAGCTGTTTTTT
d_call: NA; clone_size: NA; cdr3_length: 15; j_call: TRBJ1-2; v_call: TRBV2; cdr3_aa: CASSEGRSANYGYTF; cdr3_nt: TGTGCCAGCAGTGAGGGGCGGTCAGCTAACTATGGCTACACCTTC
d_call: TRBD1; clone_size: once; cdr3_length: 15; j_call: TRBJ2-4; v_call: TRBV30; cdr3_aa: CAWSVRAGGSDIQYF; cdr3_nt: TGTGCCTGGAGTGTACGGGCAGGGGGAAGCGACATTCAGTACTTC
d_call: NA; clone_size: NA; cdr3_length: 13; j_call: TRBJ2-1; v_call: TRBV5-4; cdr3_aa: CASSATGYNEQFF; cdr3_nt: TGTGCCAGCAGCGCAACAGGATACAATGAGCAGTTCTTC
d_call: TRBD2; clone_size: NA; cdr3_length: 17; j_call: TRBJ2-7; v_call: TRBV6-6; cdr3_aa: CASSPGLAGGPPYEQYF; cdr3_nt: TGTGCCAGCAGTCCGGGACTAGCGGGGGGGCCTCCCTACGAGCAGTACTTC
d_call: TRBD1; clone_size: NA; cdr3_length: 14; j_call: TRBJ1-4; v_call: TRBV4-2; cdr3_aa: CASSQGQGSEKLFF; cdr3_nt: TGTGCCAGCAGCCAGGGACAGGGGAGTGAAAAACTGTTTTTT
d_call: NA; clone_size: NA; cdr3_length: 14; j_call: TRBJ2-1; v_call: TRBV2; cdr3_aa: CATTTGGSYNEQFF; cdr3_nt: TGTGCCACCACTACAGGCGGCTCCTACAATGAGCAGTTCTTC
d_call: NA; clone_size: NA; cdr3_length: 14; j_call: TRBJ2-5; v_call: TRBV6-5; cdr3_aa: CASSYSRMMETQYF; cdr3_nt: TGTGCCAGCAGTTACTCGAGGATGATGGAGACCCAGTACTTC
d_call: NA; clone_size: NA; cdr3_length: 12; j_call: TRBJ1-2; v_call: TRBV5-5; cdr3_aa: CASSSGDYGYTF; cdr3_nt: TGTGCCAGCAGCTCGGGTGACTATGGCTACACCTTC
d_call: TRBD2; clone_size: NA; cdr3_length: 16; j_call: TRBJ2-7; v_call: TRBV12-5; cdr3_aa: CASGLGPGTSAYEQYF; cdr3_nt: TGTGCTAGTGGTTTGGGCCCTGGGACTAGCGCCTACGAGCAGTACTTC
d_call: NA; clone_size: few; cdr3_length: 13; j_call: TRBJ2-2; v_call: TRBV5-6; cdr3_aa: CASSLSRSGELFF; cdr3_nt: TGTGCCAGCAGCTTATCTAGGTCCGGGGAGCTGTTTTTT
d_call: TRBD2; clone_size: NA; cdr3_length: 17; j_call: TRBJ2-7; v_call: TRBV7-2; cdr3_aa: CASSLAKTSGGIHEQYF; cdr3_nt: TGTGCCAGCAGCTTAGCGAAAACTAGCGGGGGGATTCACGAGCAGTACTTC
d_call: NA; clone_size: NA; cdr3_length: 15; j_call: TRBJ1-3; v_call: TRBV10-3; cdr3_aa: CAISGSTVAENTIYF; cdr3_nt: TGTGCCATCAGTGGGTCTACTGTTGCCGAAAACACCATATATTTT
d_call: NA; clone_size: few; cdr3_length: 13; j_call: TRBJ2-1; v_call: TRBV7-7; cdr3_aa: CASSFGQNNEQFF; cdr3_nt: TGTGCTAGCAGCTTCGGACAGAACAATGAGCAGTTCTTC
d_call: NA; clone_size: NA; cdr3_length: 14; j_call: TRBJ1-2; v_call: TRBV6-5; cdr3_aa: CASIENGGYYGYTF; cdr3_nt: TGTGCCAGCATCGAAAATGGGGGCTACTATGGCTACACCTTC
d_call: TRBD1; clone_size: once; cdr3_length: 14; j_call: TRBJ2-2; v_call: TRBV19; cdr3_aa: CASGGTGNTGELFF; cdr3_nt: TGTGCCAGTGGGGGGACAGGGAACACCGGGGAGCTGTTTTTT
d_call: TRBD2; clone_size: NA; cdr3_length: 15; j_call: TRBJ2-7; v_call: TRBV7-2; cdr3_aa: CASSAQPTSPYEQYF; cdr3_nt: TGTGCCAGCAGCGCACAACCGACTAGCCCCTACGAGCAGTACTTC
d_call: NA; clone_size: few; cdr3_length: 12; j_call: TRBJ1-2; v_call: TRBV20-1; cdr3_aa: CSASLTSHGYTF; cdr3_nt: TGCAGTGCTAGTTTGACATCTCATGGCTACACCTTC
d_call: NA; clone_size: NA; cdr3_length: 11; j_call: TRBJ2-7; v_call: TRBV29-1; cdr3_aa: CSVRILGSEYF; cdr3_nt: TGCAGCGTCCGGATCCTCGGGTCGGAGTACTTC
d_call: TRBD2; clone_size: NA; cdr3_length: 15; j_call: TRBJ2-5; v_call: TRBV3-1/TRBV3-2; cdr3_aa: CASSGIAGGPETQYF; cdr3_nt: TGTGCCAGCAGCGGTATAGCGGGGGGGCCAGAGACCCAGTACTTC
d_call: NA; clone_size: NA; cdr3_length: 15; j_call: TRBJ1-1; v_call: TRBV19; cdr3_aa: CATPVGGIGNTEAFF; cdr3_nt: TGTGCCACACCGGTTGGAGGGATAGGGAACACTGAAGCTTTCTTT
d_call: NA; clone_size: NA; cdr3_length: 13; j_call: TRBJ1-1; v_call: TRBV19; cdr3_aa: CASHSRDPPEAFF; cdr3_nt: TGTGCCAGTCACAGCAGGGATCCCCCTGAAGCTTTCTTT
d_call: NA; clone_size: NA; cdr3_length: 13; j_call: TRBJ2-7; v_call: TRBV11-2; cdr3_aa: CASSTHASYEQYF; cdr3_nt: TGTGCCAGCAGCACACATGCCTCCTACGAGCAGTACTTC
d_call: TRBD2; clone_size: NA; cdr3_length: 16; j_call: TRBJ2-1; v_call: TRBV19; cdr3_aa: CASSIGAAGGHNEQFF; cdr3_nt: TGTGCCAGTAGTATAGGAGCAGCGGGGGGGCACAATGAGCAGTTCTTC
d_call: NA; clone_size: NA; cdr3_length: 15; j_call: TRBJ2-2; v_call: TRBV6-1; cdr3_aa: CASSEPGLQPGELFF; cdr3_nt: TGTGCCAGCAGTGAACCTGGACTCCAACCCGGGGAGCTGTTTTTT
d_call: TRBD1; clone_size: NA; cdr3_length: 15; j_call: TRBJ1-4; v_call: TRBV30; cdr3_aa: CAWSATGAYNEKLFF; cdr3_nt: TGTGCCTGGAGTGCTACAGGGGCCTATAATGAAAAACTGTTTTTT
d_call: NA; clone_size: NA; cdr3_length: 14; j_call: TRBJ1-5; v_call: TRBV28; cdr3_aa: CASSFGGENQPQHF; cdr3_nt: TGTGCCAGCAGTTTTGGCGGGGAAAATCAGCCCCAGCATTTT
d_call: NA; clone_size: once; cdr3_length: 14; j_call: TRBJ1-1; v_call: TRBV6-1; cdr3_aa: CASSNRPMNTEAFF; cdr3_nt: TGTGCCAGCAGTAACAGACCGATGAACACTGAAGCTTTCTTT
d_call: NA; clone_size: few; cdr3_length: 15; j_call: TRBJ2-3; v_call: TRBV11-2; cdr3_aa: CASSLTFMGTDTQYF; cdr3_nt: TGTGCCAGCAGTCTAACGTTTATGGGCACAGATACGCAGTATTTT
d_call: NA; clone_size: NA; cdr3_length: 12; j_call: TRBJ1-2; v_call: TRBV29-1; cdr3_aa: CSVASGHYGYTF; cdr3_nt: TGCAGCGTTGCGTCAGGGCACTATGGCTACACCTTC
d_call: NA; clone_size: NA; cdr3_length: 13; j_call: TRBJ1-5; v_call: TRBV6-2/TRBV6-3; cdr3_aa: CASSTNSNQPQHF; cdr3_nt: TGTGCCAGCAGCACAAATAGCAATCAGCCCCAGCATTTT
d_call: TRBD1; clone_size: NA; cdr3_length: 16; j_call: TRBJ1-2; v_call: TRBV3-1/TRBV3-2; cdr3_aa: CASSHRPGQGNYGYTF; cdr3_nt: TGTGCCAGCAGCCATAGACCGGGACAGGGAAACTATGGCTACACCTTC
d_call: TRBD1; clone_size: NA; cdr3_length: 14; j_call: TRBJ1-5; v_call: TRBV6-5; cdr3_aa: CASSWDRESQPQHF; cdr3_nt: TGTGCCAGCAGCTGGGACAGGGAAAGTCAGCCCCAGCATTTT
d_call: NA; clone_size: NA; cdr3_length: 13; j_call: TRBJ2-7; v_call: TRBV30; cdr3_aa: CAWNPGGSYEQYF; cdr3_nt: TGTGCCTGGAACCCCGGGGGCTCCTACGAGCAGTACTTC
d_call: TRBD1; clone_size: NA; cdr3_length: 14; j_call: TRBJ2-7; v_call: TRBV30; cdr3_aa: CAWSVTGGRYEQYF; cdr3_nt: TGTGCCTGGAGTGTAACAGGGGGCAGGTACGAGCAGTACTTC
d_call: NA; clone_size: NA; cdr3_length: 15; j_call: TRBJ2-7; v_call: TRBV2; cdr3_aa: CASSEGWGRGYEQYF; cdr3_nt: TGTGCCAGCAGTGAGGGTTGGGGAAGGGGCTACGAGCAGTACTTC
d_call: NA; clone_size: NA; cdr3_length: 13; j_call: TRBJ2-5; v_call: TRBV7-3; cdr3_aa: CASSFANTETQYF; cdr3_nt: TGTGCCAGCAGCTTCGCTAATACGGAGACCCAGTACTTC
d_call: NA; clone_size: NA; cdr3_length: 13; j_call: TRBJ1-1; v_call: TRBV9; cdr3_aa: CASSVGMESEAFF; cdr3_nt: TGTGCCAGCAGCGTAGGGATGGAGTCTGAAGCTTTCTTT
d_call: NA; clone_size: NA; cdr3_length: 14; j_call: TRBJ1-5; v_call: TRBV30; cdr3_aa: CAWSLGLSKGPQHF; cdr3_nt: TGTGCCTGGAGTCTTGGACTATCCAAGGGGCCCCAGCATTTT
d_call: TRBD1; clone_size: NA; cdr3_length: 15; j_call: TRBJ2-7; v_call: TRBV5-5; cdr3_aa: CASSLAGQGVYEQYF; cdr3_nt: TGTGCCAGCAGCTTGGCTGGACAGGGGGTCTACGAGCAGTACTTC
d_call: TRBD1; clone_size: NA; cdr3_length: 17; j_call: TRBJ1-2; v_call: TRBV19; cdr3_aa: CASSTNNRGLSNYGYTF; cdr3_nt: TGTGCCAGTAGTACCAACAACAGGGGGCTATCTAACTATGGCTACACCTTC
d_call: TRBD1; clone_size: once; cdr3_length: 15; j_call: TRBJ1-5; v_call: TRBV4-2; cdr3_aa: CASSQDGQANQPQHF; cdr3_nt: TGTGCCAGCAGCCAAGATGGACAGGCCAATCAGCCCCAGCATTTT
d_call: NA; clone_size: once; cdr3_length: 18; j_call: TRBJ2-3; v_call: TRBV3-1/TRBV3-2; cdr3_aa: CASSQELIRGGRGDTQYF; cdr3_nt: TGTGCCAGCAGCCAAGAATTAATTAGGGGGGGCCGCGGAGATACGCAGTATTTT
d_call: TRBD1; clone_size: NA; cdr3_length: 14; j_call: TRBJ1-3; v_call: TRBV6-5; cdr3_aa: CASRSDRARNTIYF; cdr3_nt: TGTGCCAGCAGGTCGGACAGGGCTAGAAACACCATATATTTT
d_call: NA; clone_size: NA; cdr3_length: 15; j_call: TRBJ1-6; v_call: TRBV3-1/TRBV3-2; cdr3_aa: CASSQDLTDNSPLHF; cdr3_nt: TGTGCCAGCAGCCAAGATCTAACAGATAATTCACCCCTCCACTTT
d_call: TRBD1; clone_size: NA; cdr3_length: 14; j_call: TRBJ1-4; v_call: TRBV2; cdr3_aa: CASREDRGEEKLFF; cdr3_nt: TGTGCCAGCAGGGAGGACAGGGGTGAGGAAAAACTGTTTTTT
d_call: NA; clone_size: NA; cdr3_length: 15; j_call: TRBJ2-5; v_call: TRBV6-5; cdr3_aa: CASSLAGTWGSTQYF; cdr3_nt: TGTGCCAGCAGCTTGGCCGGGACTTGGGGTTCAACCCAGTACTTC
d_call: TRBD1; clone_size: NA; cdr3_length: 14; j_call: TRBJ1-1; v_call: TRBV7-9; cdr3_aa: CASSTGQGLTEAFF; cdr3_nt: TGTGCCAGCAGCACCGGACAGGGGTTAACTGAAGCTTTCTTT
d_call: TRBD2; clone_size: NA; cdr3_length: 16; j_call: TRBJ2-3; v_call: TRBV7-3; cdr3_aa: CASSLKLAGQSDTQYF; cdr3_nt: TGTGCCAGCAGCTTAAAACTAGCGGGACAGTCAGATACGCAGTATTTT
d_call: NA; clone_size: NA; cdr3_length: 10; j_call: TRBJ1-2; v_call: TRBV2; cdr3_aa: CASSDSGYTF; cdr3_nt: TGTGCCAGCAGTGATTCAGGCTACACCTTC
d_call: TRBD1; clone_size: NA; cdr3_length: 15; j_call: TRBJ2-5; v_call: TRBV5-1; cdr3_aa: CASSGGTGGEETQYF; cdr3_nt: TGCGCCAGCAGCGGGGGGACAGGAGGGGAGGAGACCCAGTACTTC